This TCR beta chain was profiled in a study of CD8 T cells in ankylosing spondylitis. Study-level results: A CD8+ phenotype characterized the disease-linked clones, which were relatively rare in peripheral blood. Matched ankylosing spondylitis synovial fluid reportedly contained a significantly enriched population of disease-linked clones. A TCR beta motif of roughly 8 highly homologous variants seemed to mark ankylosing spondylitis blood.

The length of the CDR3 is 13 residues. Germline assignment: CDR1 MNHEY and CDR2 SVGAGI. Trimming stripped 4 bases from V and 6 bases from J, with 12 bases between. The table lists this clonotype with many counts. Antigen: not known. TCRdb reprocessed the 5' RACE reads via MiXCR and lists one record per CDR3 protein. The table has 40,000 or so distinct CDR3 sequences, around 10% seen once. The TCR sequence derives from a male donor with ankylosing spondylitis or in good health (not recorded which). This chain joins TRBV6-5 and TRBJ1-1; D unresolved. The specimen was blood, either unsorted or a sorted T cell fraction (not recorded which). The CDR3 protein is CASSFTDGSEAFF. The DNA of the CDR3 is TGTGCCAGCAGTTTCACGGACGGGTCTGAAGCTTTCTTT.